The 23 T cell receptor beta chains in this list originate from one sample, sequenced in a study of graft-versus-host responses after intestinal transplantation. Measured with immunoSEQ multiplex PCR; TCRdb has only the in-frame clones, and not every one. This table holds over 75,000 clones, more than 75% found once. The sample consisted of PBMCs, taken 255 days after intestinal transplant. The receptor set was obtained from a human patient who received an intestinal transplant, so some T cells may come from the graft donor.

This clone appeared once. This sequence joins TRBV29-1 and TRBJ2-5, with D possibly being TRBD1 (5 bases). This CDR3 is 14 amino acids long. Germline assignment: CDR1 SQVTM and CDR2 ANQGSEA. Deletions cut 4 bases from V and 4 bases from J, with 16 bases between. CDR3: CSVVGYRYRETQYF. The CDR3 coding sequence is TGCAGCGTTGTAGGTTACAGGTACAGAGAGACCCAGTACTTC.

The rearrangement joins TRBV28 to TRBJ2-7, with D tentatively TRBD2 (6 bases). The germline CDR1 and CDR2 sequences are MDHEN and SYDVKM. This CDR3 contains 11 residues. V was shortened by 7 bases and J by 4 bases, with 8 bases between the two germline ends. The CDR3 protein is CASKRAYEQYF. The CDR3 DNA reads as TGTGCCAGCAAGCGGGCGTACGAGCAGTACTTC.

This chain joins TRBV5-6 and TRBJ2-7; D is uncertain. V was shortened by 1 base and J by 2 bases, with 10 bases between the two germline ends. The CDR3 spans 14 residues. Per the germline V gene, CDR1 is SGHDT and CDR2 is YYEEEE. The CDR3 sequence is CASSLLGFAYEQYV. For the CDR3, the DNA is TGTGCCAGCAGCTTGTTGGGGTTCGCCTACGAGCAGTACGTC.

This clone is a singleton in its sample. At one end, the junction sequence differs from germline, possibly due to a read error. CDR3 coding DNA: TGTGCTAGCAGCCCTAGCGGGGGGGCGGAGACCCAGTACTTC. It yields the protein CASSPSGGAETQYF. This chain uses TRBV7-7 with TRBJ2-5; the match to TRBD2 covers 12 bases. The CDR3 runs 14 residues. From germline, CDR1 is SSHAT and CDR2 FNYEAQ (reference sequence).

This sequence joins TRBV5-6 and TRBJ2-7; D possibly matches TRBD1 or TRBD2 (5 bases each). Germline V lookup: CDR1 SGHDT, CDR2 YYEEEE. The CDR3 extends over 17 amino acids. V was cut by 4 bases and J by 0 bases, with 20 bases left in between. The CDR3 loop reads CASSRPPRDPSSYEQYF. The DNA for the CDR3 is TGTGCCAGCAGCCGCCCCCCCCGGGACCCAAGCTCCTACGAGCAGTACTTC.

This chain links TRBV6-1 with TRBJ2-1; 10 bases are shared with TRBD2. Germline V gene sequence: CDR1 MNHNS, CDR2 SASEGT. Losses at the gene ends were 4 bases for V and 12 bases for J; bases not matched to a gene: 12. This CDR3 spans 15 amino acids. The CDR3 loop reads CASSARLAGQGAQFF. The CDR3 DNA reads TGTGCCAGCAGTGCCCGACTAGCGGGCCAAGGTGCGCAGTTCTTC.

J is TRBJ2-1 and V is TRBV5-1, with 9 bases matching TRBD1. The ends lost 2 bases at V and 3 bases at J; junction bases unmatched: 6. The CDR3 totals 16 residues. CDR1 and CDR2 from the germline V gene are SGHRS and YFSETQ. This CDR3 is CASSLNPTGGYNEQFF. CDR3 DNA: TGCGCCAGCAGCTTAAATCCGACAGGGGGCTACAATGAGCAGTTCTTC.

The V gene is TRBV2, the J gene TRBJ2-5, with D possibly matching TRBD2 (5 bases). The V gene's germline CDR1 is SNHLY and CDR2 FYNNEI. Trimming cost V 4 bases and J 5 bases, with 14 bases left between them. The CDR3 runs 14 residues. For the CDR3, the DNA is TGTGCCAGCAGTGTCGGGGATAGTACCGAGACCCAGTACTTC. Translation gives CASSVGDSTETQYF.

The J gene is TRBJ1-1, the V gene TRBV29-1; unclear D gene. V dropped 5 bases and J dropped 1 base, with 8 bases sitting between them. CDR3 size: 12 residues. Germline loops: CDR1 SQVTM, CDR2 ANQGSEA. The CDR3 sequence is CSVSSGNTEAFF. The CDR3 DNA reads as TGCAGCGTTTCATCCGGGAACACTGAAGCTTTCTTT.

CDR3 protein: CASSQALGQIAGGNTIYF. In DNA, the CDR3 is TGTGCCAGCAGCCAAGCCCTGGGACAGATCGCGGGCGGAAACACCATATATTTT. This chain joins TRBV4-2 and TRBJ1-3, with 7 bases matching TRBD1. The V segment lost 1 base and the J segment 4 bases; nucleotides outside the gene matches: 13. Germline-derived CDR1 and CDR2 are LGHNA and YNFKEQ. The CDR3 has 18 amino acids.

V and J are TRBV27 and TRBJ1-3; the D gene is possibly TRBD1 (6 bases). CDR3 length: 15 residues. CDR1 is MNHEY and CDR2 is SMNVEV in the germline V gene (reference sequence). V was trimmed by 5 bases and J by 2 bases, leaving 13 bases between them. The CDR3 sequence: CASSARQAPGNTIYF. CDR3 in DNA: TGTGCCAGCAGTGCCCGACAGGCCCCTGGAAACACCATATATTTT.

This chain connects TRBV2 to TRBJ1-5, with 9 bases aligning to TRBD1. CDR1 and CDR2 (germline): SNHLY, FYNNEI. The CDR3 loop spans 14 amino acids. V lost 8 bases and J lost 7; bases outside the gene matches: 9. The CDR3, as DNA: TGTGCCAGCGCCCGGGACAGGGAGGGGCAGCCCCAGCATTTT. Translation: CASARDREGQPQHF.

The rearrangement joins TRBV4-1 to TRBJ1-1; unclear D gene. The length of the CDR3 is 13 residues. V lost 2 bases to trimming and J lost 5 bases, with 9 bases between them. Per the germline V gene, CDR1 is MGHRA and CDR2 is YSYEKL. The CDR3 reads CASSQRRRTEAFF. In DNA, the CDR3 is TGCGCCAGCAGCCAAAGGAGGAGGACTGAAGCTTTCTTT.

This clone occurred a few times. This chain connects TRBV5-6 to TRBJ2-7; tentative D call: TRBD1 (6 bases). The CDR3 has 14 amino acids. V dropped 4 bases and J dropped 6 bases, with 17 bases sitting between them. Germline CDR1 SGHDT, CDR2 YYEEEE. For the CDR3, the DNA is TGTGCCAGCAGCCTGGGACAACCGCTGGGCGAGCAGTACGTC. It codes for CASSLGQPLGEQYV.

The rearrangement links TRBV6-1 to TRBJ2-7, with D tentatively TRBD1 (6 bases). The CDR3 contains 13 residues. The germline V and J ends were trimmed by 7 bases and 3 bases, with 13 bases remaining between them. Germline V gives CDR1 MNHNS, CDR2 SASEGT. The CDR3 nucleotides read TGTGCCAGCACAGGGGCAGGGAGCTACGAGCAGTACGTC. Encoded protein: CASTGAGSYEQYV.

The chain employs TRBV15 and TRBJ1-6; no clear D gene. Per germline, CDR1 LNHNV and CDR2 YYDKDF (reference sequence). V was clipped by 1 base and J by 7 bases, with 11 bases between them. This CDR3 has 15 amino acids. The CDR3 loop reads CATSRGGVRNSPLHF. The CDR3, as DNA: TGTGCCACCAGCAGAGGCGGGGTAAGGAATTCACCCCTCCACTTT.

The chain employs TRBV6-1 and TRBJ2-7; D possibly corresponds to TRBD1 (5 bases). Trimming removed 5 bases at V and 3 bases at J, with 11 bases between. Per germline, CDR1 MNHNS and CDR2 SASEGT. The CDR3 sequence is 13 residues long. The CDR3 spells CASSRQPSYEQYF. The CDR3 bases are TGTGCCAGCAGTCGACAGCCAAGCTACGAGCAGTACTTC.

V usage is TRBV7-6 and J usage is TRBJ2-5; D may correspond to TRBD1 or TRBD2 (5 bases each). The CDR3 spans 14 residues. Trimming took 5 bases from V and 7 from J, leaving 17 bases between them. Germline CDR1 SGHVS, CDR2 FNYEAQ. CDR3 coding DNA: TGTGCCAGCAGCGGAACGGCAGGTGGGGGGACCCAGTACTTC. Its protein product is CASSGTAGGGTQYF.

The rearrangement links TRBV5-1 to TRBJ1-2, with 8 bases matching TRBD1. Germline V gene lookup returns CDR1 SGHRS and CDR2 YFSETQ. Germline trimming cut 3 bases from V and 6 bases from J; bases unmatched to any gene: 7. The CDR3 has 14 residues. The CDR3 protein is CASSSGQEGDGYTF. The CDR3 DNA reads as TGCGCCAGCAGCTCGGGACAGGAAGGGGATGGCTACACCTTC.

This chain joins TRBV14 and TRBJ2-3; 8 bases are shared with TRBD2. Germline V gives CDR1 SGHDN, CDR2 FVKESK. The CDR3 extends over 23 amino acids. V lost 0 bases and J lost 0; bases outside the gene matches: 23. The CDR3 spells CASSQDWGVREESGFASTDTQYF. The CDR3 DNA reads TGTGCCAGCAGCCAAGATTGGGGAGTGCGGGAGGAGTCCGGTTTTGCTAGCACAGATACGCAGTATTTT.

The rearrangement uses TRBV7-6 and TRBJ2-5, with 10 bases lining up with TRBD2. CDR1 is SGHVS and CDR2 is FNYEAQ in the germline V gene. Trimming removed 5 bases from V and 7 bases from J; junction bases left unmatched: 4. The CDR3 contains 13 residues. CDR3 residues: CASSRTSGVTQYF. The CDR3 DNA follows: TGTGCCAGCAGCCGAACTAGCGGGGTGACCCAGTACTTC. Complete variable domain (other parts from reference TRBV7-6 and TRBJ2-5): GAGVSQSPRYKVTKRGQDVALRCDPISGHVSLYWYRQALGQGPEFLTYFNYEAQQDKSGLPNDRFSAERPEGSISTLTIQRTEQRDSAMYRCASSRTSGVTQYFGPGTRLLVL.

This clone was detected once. The CDR3 here is CASSTAGRDLRPDTQYF. CDR3 sequence (DNA): TGTGCCAGCAGTACCGCCGGACGGGATCTTAGGCCAGATACGCAGTATTTT. The chain uses TRBV28 and TRBJ2-3, with a tentative D call TRBD2 (5 bases). The CDR3 is 17 residues long. V gave up 5 bases and J gave up 4 bases, with 22 bases separating them. The germline V gene has CDR1 MDHEN and CDR2 SYDVKM.

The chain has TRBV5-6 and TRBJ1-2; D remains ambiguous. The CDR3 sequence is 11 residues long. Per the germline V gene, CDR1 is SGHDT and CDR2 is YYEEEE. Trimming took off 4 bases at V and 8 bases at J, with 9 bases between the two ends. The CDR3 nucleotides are TGTGCCAGCAGCAGAGGGCGGGGCTACACCTTC. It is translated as CASSRGRGYTF.